Listed here are 16 T cell receptor beta chains from one sample, sequenced in a study of glioma-infiltrating T cells. The iRepertoire nested amplicon-rescue multiplex PCR amplified TCR alpha and beta CDR3s from RNA. TCRdb reprocessed the multiplex PCR reads with MiXCR, giving one entry per CDR3 protein. The repertoire includes around 190,000 distinct CDR3 sequences, roughly 45% of them detected once, and roughly 5.2% sits in the top ten. Sample: glioma tissue, nonneoplastic brain tissue, or PBMCs (not recorded which). Every receptor here comes from a human donor with low-grade glioma or glioblastoma, undergoing nonglioma brain surgery, or in good health (not recorded which).

The chain is built from TRBV24-1 and TRBJ2-5; 8 nucleotides match TRBD1. Germline CDR1 reads KGHDR; CDR2 reads SFDVKD. After removal of 6 bases from V and 2 bases from J, the junction contained 10 bases not matched to a gene. This CDR3 has 16 residues. In nucleotides, the CDR3 is TGTGCCACCAGTCATTATGACAGGGGCGGACAAGAGACCCAGTACTTC. It is translated as CATSHYDRGGQETQYF.

The chain joins TRBV19 to TRBJ2-1; possibly TRBD2 for D (5 bases). V was shortened by 4 bases and J by 10 bases, with 11 bases between the two germline ends. CDR3 length: 12 residues. Germline V gene lookup returns CDR1 LNHDA and CDR2 SQIVND (reference sequence). The CDR3 DNA is TGTGCCAGTAGTACAGGCTGGAGGGAGCAGTTCTTC. Its translation is CASSTGWREQFF.

Worth noting for this clonotype: This may come from a read error, since a much larger clone is one base off. V and J are TRBV20-1 and TRBJ2-5; tentative D call: TRBD1 (6 bases). The CDR3 spans 14 residues. The germline gives CDR1 DFQATT, CDR2 SNEGSKA (reference sequence). Between the trimmed V and J ends, which lost 1 base and 1 base, there was a span of 10 bases. This chain's CDR3 is CSARADRTQETQYF. In DNA, the CDR3 is TGCAGTGCTAGAGCCGACAGGACCCAAGAGACCCAGTACTTC.

This clonotype appeared a few times. J is TRBJ2-7 and V is TRBV5-4; perhaps TRBD1 as D (6 bases). V shed 0 bases and J shed 8 bases, with 15 bases lying between them. Germline values: CDR1 SGHNT, CDR2 YYREEE (reference sequence). This CDR3 spans 14 amino acids. The DNA for the CDR3 is TGTGCCAGCAGCTTGGGGCAGGGGAAAGGGAAGCAGTACTTC. Residues: CASSLGQGKGKQYF.

Regarding this clonotype: A much larger clonotype is one base distant, so this may be a read error. J is TRBJ2-3 and V is TRBV7-9; D is uncertain. CDR3 size: 13 residues. CDR1 and CDR2 (germline): SEHNR, FQNEAQ (reference sequence). V shed 3 bases and J shed 4 bases, with 8 bases lying between them. The CDR3 sequence: CASSFTQSDTQYF. In nucleotides, the CDR3 is TGTGCCAGCAGCTTCACGCAATCAGATACGCAGTATTTT.

This clonotype came up many times. This chain connects TRBV27 to TRBJ1-1; 7 nucleotides match TRBD1. CDR3 length: 16 residues. J gave up 5 bases and V 5 bases, and 14 bases lay outside the gene matches. The germline V gene encodes CDR1 MNHEY and CDR2 SMNVEV (reference sequence). The chain's CDR3 is CASSPGQALRKTEAFF. The CDR3 nucleotides are TGTGCCAGCAGTCCAGGACAGGCTTTAAGGAAAACTGAAGCTTTCTTT.

This clonotype has a single count. This chain links TRBV6-2 or TRBV6-3 with TRBJ2-1; no firm D call. The CDR3 is 15 residues long. Germline V lookup: CDR1 MNHEY, CDR2 SVGEGT. Trimming pared 2 bases from V and 4 bases from J, leaving 12 bases between. CDR3 sequence reads: CASSYLGSSYNEQFF. The CDR3 DNA reads as TGTGCCAGCAGTTACCTGGGATCATCATACAATGAGCAGTTCTTC.

Of note for this clonotype: A read error may explain this, as a much larger clone is one base away. The rearrangement uses TRBV27 and TRBJ2-6, with TRBD2 matching over 10 bases. Germline V lookup: CDR1 MNHEY, CDR2 SMNVEV (reference sequence). This CDR3 spans 18 amino acids. V lost 5 bases to trimming and J lost 4 bases; unmatched junction nucleotides: 11. The CDR3 loop reads CASSPRLAGTPGANVLTF. Here the CDR3 DNA reads TGTGCCAGCAGTCCACGACTAGCGGGTACTCCCGGGGCCAACGTCCTGACTTTC.

This rearrangement joins TRBV12-3 or TRBV12-4 to TRBJ1-3, with D hard to call. CDR3 length: 13 residues. Trimming shortened V by 6 bases and J by 7 bases, and 13 bases separated the two germline ends. The CDR3 here is CASRNTNINTIYF. The CDR3 DNA reads TGTGCCAGCAGAAATACAAATATTAACACCATATATTTT.

The V gene is TRBV30, the J gene TRBJ2-7; 8 bases agree with TRBD1. Germline lookup yields CDR1 GTSNPN and CDR2 SVGIG (reference sequence). The CDR3 totals 15 residues. Trimming at V came to 1 base and at J to 5 bases, leaving 10 bases not matched to a gene. In DNA, the CDR3 is TGTGCCTGGAGTGACGAGACCGGGACAGGCAACGAGCAGTACTTC. Its translation is CAWSDETGTGNEQYF.

This clonotype was detected once. V gene TRBV19 combines with J gene TRBJ2-3; D is undetermined. Germline V gene sequence: CDR1 LNHDA, CDR2 SQIVND (reference sequence). V was cut by 3 bases and J by 0 bases, with 10 bases left in between. CDR3 length: 15 residues. CDR3 nucleotide sequence: TGTGCCAGTAGTATCCGAGGACCCAGCACAGATACGCAGTATTTT. Translation gives CASSIRGPSTDTQYF.

This clonotype has at least ten counts. The chain employs TRBV7-9 and TRBJ2-2, with TRBD1 as a possible D gene (6 bases). V was clipped by 10 bases and J by 3 bases, with 15 bases between them. The CDR3 covers 14 residues. Germline assignment: CDR1 SEHNR and CDR2 FQNEAQ (reference sequence). The CDR3 DNA is TGTGCCATCATCAGGGGCCTCGACACCGGGGAGCTGTTTTTT. Its translation: CAIIRGLDTGELFF.

This chain links TRBV29-1 with TRBJ1-2, with D hard to call. Germline lookup yields CDR1 SQVTM and CDR2 ANQGSEA. The CDR3 consists of 13 residues. V lost 7 bases, J lost 4 bases, and 16 bases lay in between. The CDR3 region has the DNA TGCAGCGCTGCACGGGGTGAACGCTATGGCTACACCTTC. Translating gives CSAARGERYGYTF.

Concerning this clonotype itself: The junction and the germline gene differ at one end; a read error may be behind it. For the CDR3, the DNA is TGTGCCAGCAGTGGGCGGGAGGGCATGTCCTTT. Its protein product is CASSGREGMSF. The chain couples TRBV2 to TRBJ2-1; 9 positions match TRBD2. CDR1 is SNHLY, CDR2 FYNNEI, per germline. The CDR3 totals 11 residues.

Points on this clonotype: Since a much larger clone is just one base distant, this may be a read error. The chain links TRBV6-5 to TRBJ2-2; D gene ambiguous. The CDR3 sequence is 12 residues long. The germline CDR1 and CDR2 sequences are MNHEY and SVGAGI. The CDR3 protein is CASCSNTRELFF. CDR3 bases: TGTGCCAGCTGTTCTAACACCAGGGAGCTGTTTTTT.

This clonotype has a single count. One base away lies a much larger clone, so this may be a sequencing read error. The chain carries TRBV28 and TRBJ2-7, with D perhaps given as TRBD1 or TRBD2 (5 bases each). The germline V and J ends were trimmed by 4 bases and 3 bases, with 19 bases remaining between them. CDR1 MDHEN and CDR2 SYDVKM come from the germline V gene. This CDR3 comprises 16 residues. The CDR3 DNA reads as TGTGCCAGCAGTTCAACCTGGACAAATCGGGGCTACGAGCAGTACTTC. This sequence encodes CASSSTWTNRGYEQYF. Using reference TRBV28 and TRBJ2-7 for the parts outside the CDR3, the full variable domain is DVKVTQSSRYLVKRTGEKVFLECVQDMDHENMFWYRQDPGLGLRLIYFSYDVKMKEKGDIPEGYSVSREKKERFSLILESASTNQTSMYLCASSSTWTNRGYEQYFGPGTRLTVT.